The next 8 T cell receptor beta chains were all read from a single sample in a study of cytomegalovirus exposure and HLA in healthy donors. PCR employed 60 Vbeta and 13 Jbeta primers. Clones were sequenced by immunoSEQ multiplex PCR, and TCRdb holds only the in-frame ones, with some missing. The table includes approximately 160,000 clones, about four fifths detected once. The sample consisted of PBMCs. These receptors were collected from a girl aged 5-17 years in good health and CMV-seropositive.

The chain links TRBV11-2 to TRBJ2-5, with D perhaps matching TRBD2 (6 bases). Germline loops: CDR1 SGHAT, CDR2 FQNNGV. CDR3 length: 14 amino acids. Trimming stripped 6 bases from V and 0 bases from J, with 11 bases between. CDR3 coding DNA: TGTGCCAGCAGTAGCCGGGGGTACCAAGAGACCCAGTACTTC. Its translation is CASSSRGYQETQYF.

This rearrangement joins TRBV18 to TRBJ2-7; 7 nucleotides match TRBD2. Looked up from germline, CDR1 is KGHSH and CDR2 is LQKENI. After removal of 6 bases from V and 2 bases from J, the junction contained 7 bases not matched to a gene. The CDR3 runs to 14 residues. This CDR3 is CASSPSSGTYEQYF. CDR3 in DNA: TGTGCCAGCTCCCCCTCTAGCGGAACCTACGAGCAGTACTTC.

The chain uses TRBV9 and TRBJ1-4; 7 bases match TRBD1. The V segment lost 2 bases and the J segment 7 bases; nucleotides outside the gene matches: 8. Germline CDR1 reads SGDLS; CDR2 reads YYNGEE. The CDR3 length is 15 residues. CDR3 sequence: CASSVTGVRGEKLFF. The CDR3 coding sequence is TGTGCCAGCAGCGTCACAGGGGTTCGAGGTGAAAAACTGTTTTTT.

The CDR3 protein is CASSRARDSYNEQFF. The CDR3 DNA sequence: TGTGCCAGCAGTCGGGCGCGGGACTCCTACAATGAGCAGTTCTTC. The chain combines TRBV6-1 with TRBJ2-1, with D perhaps TRBD2 (6 bases). The CDR3 is made up of 15 amino acids. V was shortened by 5 bases and J by 0 bases, with 11 bases between the two germline ends. CDR1 is MNHNS, CDR2 SASEGT, per germline.

The chain has TRBV27 and TRBJ1-1, with 9 nucleotides matching TRBD1. CDR1 MNHEY and CDR2 SMNVEV come from the germline V gene (reference sequence). The CDR3 sequence is 15 residues long. The trim removed 6 bases at V and 2 bases at J, leaving 7 bases unmatched. The CDR3 region has the DNA TGTGCCAGCAGCCTCGAGACAGGGGGTAACACTGAAGCTTTCTTT. Protein product: CASSLETGGNTEAFF.

The chain couples TRBV28 to TRBJ1-3, with 8 bases fitting TRBD1. The CDR3 has 14 residues. V was pared by 2 bases and J by 6 bases, with 3 bases of the junction left unmatched. The V gene's germline CDR1 is MDHEN and CDR2 SYDVKM. DNA of the CDR3: TGTGCCAGCAGTTTAGAGGACAGGGCAAACACCATATATTTT. This sequence encodes CASSLEDRANTIYF. Full variable domain (remainder filled in from reference TRBV28 and TRBJ1-3): DVKVTQSSRYLVKRTGEKVFLECVQDMDHENMFWYRQDPGLGLRLIYFSYDVKMKEKGDIPEGYSVSREKKERFSLILESASTNQTSMYLCASSLEDRANTIYFGEGSWLTVV.

This sequence joins TRBV4-1 and TRBJ2-5; 9 nucleotides line up with TRBD2. Germline trimming cut 1 base from V and 5 bases from J; bases unmatched to any gene: 8. Germline V CDR1 and CDR2: MGHRA, YSYEKL. The CDR3 contains 16 residues. CDR3 DNA sequence: TGCGCCAGCAGCCAAGTAGCGGGGGCCCCCGCGGAGACCCAGTACTTC. Encoded protein: CASSQVAGAPAETQYF.

This chain links TRBV11-3 with TRBJ1-2; perhaps TRBD1 as D (6 bases). The CDR3 covers 14 residues. Germline values: CDR1 SGHNT, CDR2 YENEEA. V shed 4 bases and J shed 8 bases, with 17 bases lying between them. CDR3 in DNA: TGTGCCAGCAGCTCAAGTGCAGGGGCAGCCGGCTACACCTTC. The encoded protein is CASSSSAGAAGYTF.